These 31 T cell receptor beta chains were all obtained from the same sample, sequenced in a study of prognosis after radiotherapy for stage I lung cancer. Two-round multiplex PCR amplified TCR beta CDR3 from genomic DNA. Gene-specific TRBV and TRBJ primers were used in PCR round one. One entry per CDR3 protein results from TCRdb running MiXCR on the multiplex PCR reads. In the table there are around 59,000 distinct CDR3 sequences, around 27% of which are singletons. The source material was PBMCs, sampled before or after stereotactic body radiation therapy (not recorded which). The origin of the receptors is a donor over 45 with non-small cell lung cancer.

Only one count was recorded for this clonotype. One end of the junction varies from germline; a read error may be responsible. The chain employs TRBV6-1 and TRBJ1-2; maybe TRBD1 (6 bases). This CDR3 has 12 residues. Germline V gives CDR1 MNHNS, CDR2 SASEGT. The CDR3 here is CASIGGRGGYTF. CDR3 coding DNA: TGTGCTAGCATTGGGGGGCGCGGAGGCTACACCTTC.

This clonotype was recorded at least ten times. V is TRBV19 and J is TRBJ1-5; D perhaps matches TRBD1 (5 bases). Trimming removed 8 bases from V and 1 base from J, with 18 bases in between. The length of the CDR3 is 16 residues. CDR1 is LNHDA, CDR2 SQIVND, per germline (reference sequence). The CDR3 DNA sequence: TGTGCCAGTGCTACCACTGGGGCTCGAAGCAATCAGCCCCAGCATTTT. Amino acids: CASATTGARSNQPQHF.

Worth noting for this clonotype: It is likely a read error: a sequence one base away is far more abundant. This chain joins TRBV6-2 or TRBV6-3 and TRBJ2-7; TRBD1 matches 9 bases. This CDR3 is built from 16 residues. The V gene end was trimmed by 6 bases and the J gene end by 0 bases; junction bases not matched to a gene: 9. Germline CDR1 is MNHEY and CDR2 is SVGEGT. Written as DNA, the CDR3 is TGTGCCAGCAGGACCACAGGGGGCCTTAGCTCCTACGAGCAGTACTTC. This sequence encodes CASRTTGGLSSYEQYF.

The sample holds a few counts of this clonotype. A much larger clone differs from this one at a single base, so this may be a read error. This sequence joins TRBV12-3 or TRBV12-4 and TRBJ2-6; no firm D call. The V gene lost 3 bases and the J gene lost 0 bases, with 3 bases spanning the gap. The length of the CDR3 is 14 residues. The CDR3 is CASSLGSGANVLTF. The CDR3 DNA sequence: TGTGCCAGCAGTTTGGGCTCTGGGGCCAACGTCCTGACTTTC.

The J gene is TRBJ1-2, the V gene TRBV12-3 or TRBV12-4; 10 bases fit TRBD1. The CDR3 loop spans 13 amino acids. V trimming: 8 bases; J trimming: 8 bases; junction bases outside the gene matches: 8. The DNA of the CDR3 is TGTGCCAGCCCGACAGGGGGCGCCGACGGCTACACCTTC. Its protein is CASPTGGADGYTF.

This clonotype was found a few times. The chain employs TRBV5-4 and TRBJ1-1; 10 nucleotides line up with TRBD1. The CDR3 is 16 residues long. Trimming removed 4 bases from V and 3 bases from J; junction bases left unmatched: 9. Germline V gene data show CDR1 as SGHNT and CDR2 as YYREEE (reference sequence). This CDR3 reads CASSRRQGALDTEAFF. The DNA for the CDR3 is TGTGCCAGCAGCCGTAGACAGGGGGCTTTGGACACTGAAGCTTTCTTT. The entire variable domain, with the rest obtained from reference TRBV5-4 and TRBJ1-1, is as follows: ETGVTQSPTHLIKTRGQQVTLRCSSQSGHNTVSWYQQALGQGPQFIFQYYREEENGRGNFPPRFSGLQFPNYSSELNVNALELDDSALYLCASSRRQGALDTEAFFGQGTRLTVV.

The chain carries TRBV5-1 and TRBJ1-4; perhaps TRBD1 as D (5 bases). V lost 2 bases, J lost 1 base, and 9 bases lay in between. The germline gives CDR1 SGHRS, CDR2 YFSETQ. This CDR3 is built from 15 residues. CDR3 nucleotide sequence: TGCGCCAGCAGCTTAGTGGGGGAAACTAATGAAAAACTGTTTTTT. Encoded protein: CASSLVGETNEKLFF.

About this clonotype itself: A far larger clone is one base from this, pointing to a likely read error. This sequence joins TRBV7-2 and TRBJ1-6; 9 bases align to TRBD1. The CDR3 consists of 15 residues. Germline V lookup: CDR1 SGHTA, CDR2 FQGNSA. The J segment lost 7 bases and the V segment lost 3 bases, leaving 4 bases of the junction unmatched. The CDR3 region is CASSFNDRGNSPLHF. In DNA, the CDR3 is TGTGCCAGCAGCTTTAATGACAGGGGGAATTCACCCCTCCACTTT.

This clonotype was recorded at least ten times. V usage is TRBV19 and J usage is TRBJ2-5; TRBD1 matches at 7 bases. This CDR3 region has 16 residues. The V gene's germline CDR1 is LNHDA and CDR2 SQIVND (reference sequence). V was clipped by 8 bases and J by 4 bases; unmatched bases: 16. This chain's CDR3 is CASSSRGGGQGETQYF. CDR3 bases: TGTGCCAGTTCTAGCCGAGGGGGCGGCCAGGGAGAGACCCAGTACTTC. The full variable domain, rest sourced from reference TRBV19 and TRBJ2-5, is DGGITQSPKYLFRKEGQNVTLSCEQNLNHDAMYWYRQDPGQGLRLIYYSQIVNDFQKGDIAEGYSVSREKKESFPLTVTSAQKNPTAFYLCASSSRGGGQGETQYFGPGTRLLVL.

In this sample, this clonotype turned up once. A far larger clone is off by one base, so a read error is likely. The chain employs TRBV6-9 and TRBJ1-2, with 8 positions matching TRBD1. Trimming cost V 5 bases and J 4 bases; bases outside gene matches: 15. CDR1 is MNHGY, CDR2 SVAAGI, per germline. This CDR3 contains 17 residues. CDR3 bases: TGTGCCAGCAGTCCACCTCCCTACGACAGGGGCCTCTATGGCTACACCTTC. Encoded protein: CASSPPPYDRGLYGYTF.

In this sample, this clonotype turned up many times. V and J are TRBV11-2 and TRBJ2-2, with 7 bases that match TRBD1. V dropped 5 bases and J dropped 3; count of bases not matched to a gene: 9. Looked up from germline, CDR1 is SGHAT and CDR2 is FQNNGV. The CDR3 loop spans 16 amino acids. CDR3 loop: CASSPRTGTYTGELFF. CDR3 sequence (DNA): TGTGCCAGCAGCCCCCGGACAGGCACCTACACCGGGGAGCTGTTTTTT.

This clonotype was counted many times. The V call is TRBV5-1, the J call TRBJ1-1, with 8 bases matching TRBD1. The germline CDR1 and CDR2 sequences are SGHRS and YFSETQ. The length of the CDR3 is 14 residues. V shed 5 bases and J 4 bases; nucleotides not matched to a gene: 7. CDR3 sequence reads: CASSPGGAGTEAFF. The CDR3 nucleotides are TGCGCCAGCAGTCCAGGGGGCGCGGGCACTGAAGCTTTCTTT.

This clonotype showed up just a few times. The chain has TRBV7-2 and TRBJ2-1; D uncertain. The germline CDR1 and CDR2 sequences are SGHTA and FQGNSA. The length of the CDR3 is 11 residues. V was clipped by 8 bases and J by 2 bases, with 4 bases between them. CDR3 sequence: CASGAYNEQFF. DNA of the CDR3: TGTGCCAGCGGGGCCTACAATGAGCAGTTCTTC.

In regard to this clonotype: A far larger clone differs by one base, so this is likely a read error. The rearrangement joins TRBV12-3 or TRBV12-4 to TRBJ1-6; D not resolved. This CDR3 region has 14 residues. The germline V and J ends were trimmed by 6 bases and 7 bases, with 13 bases remaining between them. In nucleotides, the CDR3 is TGTGCCAGCAGGGTGGACGGCCTAAATTCACCCCTCCACTTT. It yields the protein CASRVDGLNSPLHF.

This clonotype has at least ten counts. The DNA for the CDR3 is TGCAGTGCTTGGGAAGCAGATACGCAGTATTTT. Its protein is CSAWEADTQYF. The J gene is TRBJ2-3, the V gene TRBV20-1; D unclear. CDR1 and CDR2 (germline): DFQATT, SNEGSKA (reference sequence). The V end was cut by 5 bases, the J end by 4 bases, with 7 bases between. The CDR3 covers 11 residues.

This clonotype was counted ten times or more. The genes are TRBV14 and TRBJ1-1; D not resolved. The V end was cut by 8 bases, the J end by 5 bases, with 18 bases between. There are 14 residues in the CDR3. Germline assignment: CDR1 SGHDN and CDR2 FVKESK. CDR3 nucleotide sequence: TGTGCCAGCTCAAGTAGGGAGGTGTGGACTGAAGCTTTCTTT. This encodes CASSSREVWTEAFF.

As regards this clonotype: A single base separates this from a much larger clone, so it may be a read error. CDR3 amino acids: CAIRNSGQKNTEAFF. The CDR3 region has the DNA TGTGCCATCAGAAATTCGGGACAGAAGAACACTGAAGCTTTCTTT. The chain carries TRBV10-3 and TRBJ1-1, with 7 bases fitting TRBD1. This CDR3 is 15 amino acids long. Germline loops: CDR1 ENHRY, CDR2 SYGVKD. V was clipped by 6 bases and J by 1 base; unmatched bases: 8.

This clonotype showed up many times. This chain connects TRBV6-2 or TRBV6-3 to TRBJ2-7; 8 bases agree with TRBD2. Trimming took 8 bases from V and 0 from J; bases not matched to a gene: 12. The CDR3 extends over 16 amino acids. Germline V gives CDR1 MNHEY, CDR2 SVGEGT. The DNA for the CDR3 is TGTGCCAGCCAAAGCCCCACTAGCGGACTCTCCTACGAGCAGTACTTC. Its translation is CASQSPTSGLSYEQYF.

This chain uses TRBV28 with TRBJ1-4, with TRBD1 identical over 9 bases. CDR1 is MDHEN and CDR2 is SYDVKM in the germline V gene. The CDR3 runs 15 residues. Trimming at V came to 4 bases and at J to 5 bases, leaving 5 bases not matched to a gene. The CDR3 region has the DNA TGTGCCAGCAGTTCCCCCGGGACAGGGAATGAAAAACTGTTTTTT. This translates into CASSSPGTGNEKLFF.

This clonotype appeared many times. The V call is TRBV7-9, the J call TRBJ2-1; 8 bases line up with TRBD2. With V trimmed by 5 bases and J by 2 bases, 5 bases remained unmatched. Germline V CDR1 and CDR2: SEHNR, FQNEAQ (reference sequence). This CDR3 is 15 amino acids long. DNA for the CDR3: TGTGCCAGCAGCCCAACTAGCGGTGCCTACAATGAGCAGTTCTTC. Protein product: CASSPTSGAYNEQFF.

Ten or more counts support this clonotype. The chain combines TRBV6-4 with TRBJ1-5; D remains ambiguous. The V and J ends lost 7 bases and 11 bases respectively, with 15 bases between them. Germline assignment: CDR1 MRHNA and CDR2 SNTAGT. There are 12 residues in the CDR3. The CDR3 sequence: CASTTTPGAQHF. The CDR3 region has the DNA TGTGCCAGCACCACGACACCGGGAGCCCAGCATTTT.

This clonotype was counted many times. The chain combines TRBV19 with TRBJ1-5; 9 bases line up with TRBD1. CDR1 and CDR2 from the germline V gene are LNHDA and SQIVND (reference sequence). This CDR3 has 14 amino acids. V trimming: 4 bases; J trimming: 7 bases; junction bases outside the gene matches: 5. CDR3 residues: CASSKTGGEQPQHF. The CDR3 region has the DNA TGTGCCAGTAGTAAAACAGGGGGCGAACAGCCCCAGCATTTT.

This clonotype came up many times. The rearrangement uses TRBV15 and TRBJ2-7; tentative D call: TRBD1 (6 bases). There are 15 residues in the CDR3. Germline CDR1 and CDR2: LNHNV and YYDKDF (reference sequence). Deletions cut 0 bases from V and 3 bases from J, with 12 bases between. As DNA, the CDR3 is TGTGCCACCAGCAGAGATACAGGGCGCTACTACGAGCAGTACTTC. Translated: CATSRDTGRYYEQYF.

This clonotype was detected many times. The chain employs TRBV9 and TRBJ1-6, with D perhaps matching TRBD1 (6 bases). The V and J ends lost 3 bases and 9 bases respectively, with 16 bases between them. The CDR3 runs 15 residues. Per germline, CDR1 SGDLS and CDR2 YYNGEE. CDR3 nucleotides: TGTGCCAGCAGCGGGGGGAACAGGGAAGTTTCACCCCTCCACTTT. The encoded protein is CASSGGNREVSPLHF.

This clonotype has a count of ten or more. The gene calls are TRBV6-1 and TRBJ1-4, with D possibly TRBD1 on 6 matching bases. The CDR3 totals 14 residues. Germline-derived CDR1 and CDR2 are MNHNS and SASEGT. Trimming cost V 5 bases and J 8 bases, with 15 bases left between them. The CDR3 bases are TGTGCCAGCAGTAATACAGGGCGCTCGGAAAAACTGTTTTTT. This sequence encodes CASSNTGRSEKLFF.

This clonotype was observed many times. The chain uses TRBV10-2 and TRBJ1-5; unclear D gene. Trimming stripped 4 bases from V and 5 bases from J, with 9 bases between. Germline CDR1 reads WSHSY; CDR2 reads SAAADI. This CDR3 spans 13 amino acids. The CDR3 loop is CASSGQRHQPQHF. CDR3 nucleotide sequence: TGCGCCAGCAGTGGGCAGCGGCATCAGCCCCAGCATTTT.

This clonotype was detected only once. It is likely a read error: a sequence one base away is far more abundant. V is TRBV6-4 and J is TRBJ2-7; no clear D gene. This CDR3 region has 11 residues. Looked up from germline, CDR1 is MRHNA and CDR2 is SNTAGT. The germline V and J ends were trimmed by 6 bases and 6 bases, with 9 bases remaining between them. CDR3: CASRGSSEQYF. CDR3 bases: TGTGCCAGCAGGGGCAGCTCCGAGCAGTACTTC.

On this clonotype: This sequence may be a read error, since a much larger clone differs from it by one base. The chain recombines TRBV3-1 with TRBJ2-3, with no clear D. Germline lookup yields CDR1 LGHDT and CDR2 YNNKEL (reference sequence). With 4 bases removed from V and 11 bases from J, the gap between germline ends came to 16 bases. This CDR3 has 13 residues. The CDR3 bases are TGTGCCAGCAGCCTCTGGGCCAGCCAATTGCAGTATTTT. This sequence encodes CASSLWASQLQYF.

This clonotype came up a few times. The rearrangement joins TRBV4-2 to TRBJ1-1, with D unresolved. Germline loops: CDR1 LGHNA, CDR2 YNFKEQ. Trimming cost V 2 bases and J 5 bases, with 9 bases left between them. The CDR3 consists of 13 residues. CDR3 protein: CASSQIPGTEAFF. The CDR3, as DNA: TGTGCCAGCAGCCAAATACCGGGGACTGAAGCTTTCTTT.

In its sample, this clonotype was seen many times. This chain joins TRBV7-9 and TRBJ2-1; TRBD1 matches at 12 bases. The V segment lost 0 bases and the J segment 12 bases; nucleotides outside the gene matches: 9. CDR3 length: 16 residues. Looked up from germline, CDR1 is SEHNR and CDR2 is FQNEAQ (reference sequence). CDR3 bases: TGTGCCAGCAGCTTAGCTCCGGGACAGGGGGCATATGGGCAGTTCTTC. Its translation is CASSLAPGQGAYGQFF.

This clonotype was seen repeatedly, ten times or more. The genes are TRBV6-1 and TRBJ2-3; 11 nucleotides align to TRBD2. The CDR3 totals 15 residues. The ends lost 4 bases at V and 2 bases at J; junction bases unmatched: 2. The germline V gene encodes CDR1 MNHNS and CDR2 SASEGT. The CDR3 reads CASSGLAGSTDTQYF. In DNA form, the CDR3 reads TGTGCCAGCAGTGGACTAGCGGGGTCCACAGATACGCAGTATTTT.